This T cell receptor (beta chain) was retrieved from a study of T cell repertoires in cytomegalovirus infection. This clonotype was counted between two and nine times. As yet, its antigen is unknown. There are 13 residues in the CDR3. V shed 4 bases and J shed 16 bases, with 17 bases lying between them. The germline gives CDR1 LGHNA, CDR2 YNFKEQ. Each CDR3 protein gets one entry after TCRdb re-called the reads with MiXCR. The sample lists approximately 600,000 distinct CDR3 sequences; just under 40% were seen once. This material consisted of cultured PBMCs, taken from culture after CMV antigen stimulation. The receptor was isolated from a human donor in good health (CMV status not recorded). Some clones in this sample may be carry-over from other donors' samples. V usage is TRBV4-2 and J usage is TRBJ1-6; D is perhaps TRBD1 (5 bases). Written as DNA, the CDR3 is TGTGCCAGCAGCCCCCTCACTTTGGGGGTTCTCCACTTT. This codes for CASSPLTLGVLHF.